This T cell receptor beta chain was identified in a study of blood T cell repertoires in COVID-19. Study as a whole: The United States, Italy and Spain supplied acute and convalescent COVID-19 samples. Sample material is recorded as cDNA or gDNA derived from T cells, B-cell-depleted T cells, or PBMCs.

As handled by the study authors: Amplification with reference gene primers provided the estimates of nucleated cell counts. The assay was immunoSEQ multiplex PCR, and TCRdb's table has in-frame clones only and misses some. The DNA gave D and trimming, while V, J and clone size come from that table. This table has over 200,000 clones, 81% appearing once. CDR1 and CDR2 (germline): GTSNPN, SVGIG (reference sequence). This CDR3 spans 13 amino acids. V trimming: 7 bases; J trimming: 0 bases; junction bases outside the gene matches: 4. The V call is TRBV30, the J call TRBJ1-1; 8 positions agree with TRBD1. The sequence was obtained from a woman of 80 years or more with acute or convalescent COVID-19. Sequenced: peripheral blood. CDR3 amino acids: CASAGGLNTEAFF. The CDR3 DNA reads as TGTGCCTCAGCAGGGGGCCTGAACACTGAAGCTTTCTTT.